This TCR beta chain was sequenced in a study of blood T cell repertoires in COVID-19. The wider study: Some COVID-19 samples were acute and others convalescent; all came from the United States, Italy and Spain. T cells, B-cell-depleted T cells, or PBMCs provided the cDNA or gDNA that served as material.

Trimming took 5 bases from V and 2 from J; bases not matched to a gene: 1. In germline, CDR1 is SNHLY, CDR2 FYNNEI. The CDR3 length is 14 residues. Per the authors' pipeline: By means of reference gene primer amplification, nucleated cell counts were estimated. Assay: immunoSEQ multiplex PCR; the TCRdb copy retains only in-frame clones and omits some. The D gene and trimming were derived from the DNA, and the V and J assignments and clone size from that table. The sample yields 99,000 or so clones, around 87% seen once. The chain employs TRBV2 and TRBJ2-5, with 11 positions matching TRBD2. The clonotype comes from a man aged 50-60 years with acute or convalescent COVID-19. Sequenced sample: peripheral blood. CDR3 in DNA: TGTGCCAGCAGTATAGCGGGAGGGCAAGAGACCCAGTACTTC. Its translation is CASSIAGGQETQYF.